These 14 T cell receptor beta chains came from one sample sequenced in a study of vaccination and CD4 T cells after COVID-19. No antigens are known for them. Treatment reported: approximately 9-day PBMC culture with coronavirus spike peptide pools or control peptides (ViraFEST assay). Cultured CD4+ T cell DNA underwent sequencing with the Oncomine TCR Beta short-read assay. TCRdb analysed the PCR reads with MiXCR anew, one entry per CDR3 protein. The data show some 20,000 distinct CDR3 sequences, with approximately 30% seen just once and 15% held by the top ten. Sequencing was done on a sample of cultured CD4+ T cells from blood. Receptors originate from a human donor with COVID-19.

The V and J genes are TRBV6-5 and TRBJ2-5; D unclear. V was cut by 4 bases and J by 7 bases, with 13 bases left in between. This CDR3 comprises 13 residues. Per germline, CDR1 MNHEY and CDR2 SVGAGI. The CDR3 sequence: CASSSDTGSTQYF. CDR3 nucleotides: TGTGCCAGCAGTTCCGATACGGGTTCGACCCAGTACTTC.

The chain is built from TRBV5-5 and TRBJ2-5; the D gene is possibly TRBD2 (5 bases). V was pared by 4 bases and J by 4 bases, with 23 bases between. The V gene's germline CDR1 is SGHKS and CDR2 YYEKEE (reference sequence). CDR3 length: 17 amino acids. CDR3 sequence reads: CASSVHRFREMSETQYF. DNA for the CDR3: TGTGCCAGCAGCGTCCACAGATTTCGGGAAATGTCAGAGACCCAGTACTTC.

CDR3 nucleotide sequence: TGTGCCAGCAGTGAAGCGGGTACAGCCAAGGGTCAAGAGCCCCAGCATTTT. Protein sequence: CASSEAGTAKGQEPQHF. The V gene is TRBV2, the J gene TRBJ1-5; D call uncertain. Per germline, CDR1 SNHLY and CDR2 FYNNEI. Trimming took 0 bases from V and 8 from J, leaving 20 bases between them. The length of the CDR3 is 17 residues.

The chain links TRBV12-3 or TRBV12-4 to TRBJ1-1; 8 bases align to TRBD1. The ends lost 6 bases at V and 2 bases at J; junction bases unmatched: 5. CDR3 length: 14 amino acids. The CDR3: CASSRTGPNTEAFF. CDR3 DNA sequence: TGTGCCAGCAGCCGGACAGGGCCTAACACTGAAGCTTTCTTT.

This clonotype was observed a few times. The genes are TRBV19 and TRBJ1-5; D is possibly TRBD1 (6 bases). The CDR3 totals 14 residues. The V end lost 4 bases, the J end lost 3 bases, and 10 bases lay between the germline ends. Germline V gene data show CDR1 as LNHDA and CDR2 as SQIVND (reference sequence). The CDR3 loop reads CASSKDRINQPQHF. The CDR3 DNA follows: TGTGCCAGTAGTAAGGACAGAATCAATCAGCCCCAGCATTTT. The whole variable domain, remainder taken from reference TRBV19 and TRBJ1-5, is DGGITQSPKYLFRKEGQNVTLSCEQNLNHDAMYWYRQDPGQGLRLIYYSQIVNDFQKGDIAEGYSVSREKKESFPLTVTSAQKNPTAFYLCASSKDRINQPQHFGDGTRLSIL.

The rearrangement uses TRBV27 and TRBJ2-3; D is possibly TRBD1 (6 bases). V lost 5 bases and J 8 bases, leaving 20 bases between the germline ends. This CDR3 has 15 amino acids. Germline loops: CDR1 MNHEY, CDR2 SMNVEV (reference sequence). CDR3 nucleotide sequence: TGTGCCAGCAGTCAACAGGGATCGTTGTTAGGTACGCAGTATTTT. Encoded protein: CASSQQGSLLGTQYF.

In its sample, this clonotype was seen a few times. The chain employs TRBV5-8 and TRBJ1-6; D might be TRBD1 (6 bases). Germline-derived CDR1 and CDR2 are SGHTS and YDEGEE. V was clipped by 4 bases and J by 6 bases, with 11 bases between them. This CDR3 is built from 14 residues. The CDR3 spells CASSRRTVNSPLHF. DNA for the CDR3: TGTGCCAGCAGCCGCAGGACAGTTAATTCACCCCTCCACTTT.

This clonotype is judged medium-sized. V and J are TRBV11-2 and TRBJ2-3; no firm D call. CDR3 length equals 16 residues. V was clipped by 2 bases and J by 0 bases, with 12 bases between them. Germline lookup yields CDR1 SGHAT and CDR2 FQNNGV. The CDR3 protein is CASSLSTPSSTDTQYF. For the CDR3, the DNA is TGTGCCAGCAGCTTATCGACGCCATCTAGCACAGATACGCAGTATTTT. The variable domain in full, completed from reference TRBV11-2 and TRBJ2-3, reads EAGVAQSPRYKIIEKRQSVAFWCNPISGHATLYWYQQILGQGPKLLIQFQNNGVVDDSQLPKDRFSAERLKGVDSTLKIQPAKLEDSAVYLCASSLSTPSSTDTQYFGPGTRLTVL.

This clonotype was found a few times. J is TRBJ1-5 and V is TRBV19; TRBD1 is a possible D gene (5 bases). V was clipped by 8 bases and J by 4 bases, with 9 bases between them. Germline V CDR1 and CDR2: LNHDA, SQIVND (reference sequence). The CDR3 runs 12 residues. CDR3 amino acids: CASGAMNQPQHF. CDR3 sequence (DNA): TGTGCCAGTGGGGCGATGAATCAGCCCCAGCATTTT.

The genes are TRBV28 and TRBJ2-2; 8 nucleotides line up with TRBD1. This CDR3 region has 16 residues. Germline V gene data show CDR1 as MDHEN and CDR2 as SYDVKM. Unmatched junction bases numbered 9, after V lost 2 bases and J lost 7 bases. The CDR3 region has the DNA TGTGCCAGCAGTTTACGGCAGGGGGCCTCCGGCGGGGAGCTGTTTTTT. Translating gives CASSLRQGASGGELFF.

About this clonotype: This may stem from a read error, because a much larger clone lies one nucleotide away. The chain recombines TRBV20-1 with TRBJ1-5; the D gene is possibly TRBD1 (6 bases). Per the germline V gene, CDR1 is DFQATT and CDR2 is SNEGSKA (reference sequence). V dropped 6 bases and J dropped 3 bases, with 12 bases sitting between them. The CDR3 covers 13 residues. CDR3 protein: CSAATGHNQPQHF. Here the CDR3 DNA reads TGCAGTGCAGCTACAGGGCACAATCAGCCCCAGCATTTT.

This rearrangement joins TRBV11-3 to TRBJ2-7; D call uncertain. V dropped 0 bases and J dropped 3 bases, with 9 bases sitting between them. CDR1 is SGHNT, CDR2 YENEEA, per germline. The CDR3 runs to 14 residues. The CDR3 spells CASSLELNVYEQYF. The CDR3 region has the DNA TGTGCCAGCAGCTTAGAGCTCAACGTCTACGAGCAGTACTTC.

This clonotype was seen once. The chain's CDR3 is CASSRRQNSGNTIYF. As DNA, the CDR3 is TGCGCCAGCAGCAGACGACAGAACTCTGGAAACACCATATATTTT. V and J are TRBV5-1 and TRBJ1-3; D possibly corresponds to TRBD1 (5 bases). This CDR3 has 15 residues. Per germline, CDR1 SGHRS and CDR2 YFSETQ. The ends were cut back, 4 bases at V and 0 bases at J, with 11 bases in the middle.

CDR3 nucleotides: TGTGCCAGCAGTGTGGACAGGGGTGCCTATGGCTACACCTTC. It specifies CASSVDRGAYGYTF. The rearrangement joins TRBV27 to TRBJ1-2; 9 positions match TRBD1. The CDR3 length is 14 residues. V lost 5 bases and J lost 4; bases outside the gene matches: 5. Germline V CDR1 and CDR2: MNHEY, SMNVEV (reference sequence).